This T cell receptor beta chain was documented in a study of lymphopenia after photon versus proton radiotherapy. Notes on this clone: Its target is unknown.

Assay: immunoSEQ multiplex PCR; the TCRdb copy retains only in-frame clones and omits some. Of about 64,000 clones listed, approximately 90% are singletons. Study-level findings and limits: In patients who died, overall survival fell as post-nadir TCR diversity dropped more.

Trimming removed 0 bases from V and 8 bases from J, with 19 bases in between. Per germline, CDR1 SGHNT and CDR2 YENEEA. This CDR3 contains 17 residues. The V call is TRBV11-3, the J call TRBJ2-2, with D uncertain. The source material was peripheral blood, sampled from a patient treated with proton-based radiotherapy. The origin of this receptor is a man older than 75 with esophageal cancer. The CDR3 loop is CASSLDATRARSGELFF. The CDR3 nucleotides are TGTGCCAGCAGCTTAGATGCTACAAGGGCCAGGTCGGGGGAGCTGTTTTTT.